This T cell receptor beta chain appears in the sequencing data of a study of sequential checkpoint blockade in melanoma. Study summary: DNA from some 84 pretreatment tumor samples underwent TCRβ immunosequencing. Twenty-two patients had tumor biopsies before treatment and at week 13. The study, taken as a whole, reports: Tumor T-cell fraction and clonality correlated with PD-L1 and CD8+ counts. Response in arm A was associated with pretreatment TIL clonality.

Using immunoSEQ multiplex PCR, the repertoire was profiled, and TCRdb retains in-frame clones only, with some absent. The data hold under 6,000 clones, with roughly 21% observed a single time. Remarks on this clone: Antigen specificity is unknown.

Treatment indicated: randomized to nivolumab then ipilimumab (arm A) or the reverse (arm B). The sample was tumor tissue (inferred from file names), taken from a patient given nivolumab and ipilimumab in sequence. The receptor was derived from a human donor with melanoma.

The CDR3 protein is CASSYSKTEAFF. In nucleotides, the CDR3 is TGTGCCAGCAGTTACTCGAAGACTGAAGCTTTCTTT. The chain combines TRBV6-8 with TRBJ1-1; D not certain. This CDR3 has 12 amino acids. Germline assignment: CDR1 MNHGY and CDR2 SAAAGT. V was trimmed by 0 bases and J by 5 bases, leaving 4 bases between them.